Reported below is one TCR beta chain. The sample originates from a study of T cells in Graves' hyperthyroidism and ophthalmopathy. There were TCR beta CDR3 regions amplified from RNA transcripts. An initial round of RT-PCR targeting the TCR CDR3 relied on the HTBI primer set. One entry per CDR3 protein, called by TCRdb with MiXCR from the multiplex PCR reads. The sample yields roughly 840,000 distinct CDR3 sequences, over 35% seen once. Sequenced input: blood. This receptor was identified in a man aged 18 to 29 with Graves' hyperthyroidism.

For the CDR3, the DNA is TGCGCCAGCAGCCAGTCCCGTGCGGGTAAAGAGACCCAGTACTTC. Translated: CASSQSRAGKETQYF. The rearrangement joins TRBV4-3 to TRBJ2-5; D is perhaps TRBD2 (5 bases). V was pared by 3 bases and J by 3 bases, with 14 bases between. The CDR3 runs 15 residues. The V gene's germline CDR1 is LGHNA and CDR2 YSLEER.